The clone carrying this TCR beta chain was observed a handful of times. CDR1 is MGHRA and CDR2 is YSYEKL in the germline V gene. V shed 0 bases and J shed 6 bases, with 14 bases lying between them. The CDR3 totals 15 residues. Time point here: baseline, week 1 (first vaccination visit). The sample's treatment: pre-vaccination baseline after standard-of-care therapy. These data come from a study of a mutant IDH1 vaccine in newly diagnosed glioma. Sequencing used immunoSEQ multiplex PCR; TCRdb keeps in-frame clones, though not all of them. This table has more than 80,000 clones, about 80% appearing once.

The J gene is TRBJ1-1, the V gene TRBV4-1; possibly TRBD1 for D (5 bases). Specimen: PBMCs, collected from a glioma patient treated with radiotherapy, temozolomide or both. The clonotype originates from a woman aged 45-60 years with glioma. The CDR3 spells CASSQEGGGGAEAFF. The DNA of the CDR3 is TGCGCCAGCAGCCAAGAGGGGGGTGGAGGGGCTGAAGCTTTCTTT.